The 26 T cell receptor beta chains below come from one sample, sequenced in a study of PD-1 blockade in mismatch repair-deficient tumors. The data were produced by immunoSEQ multiplex PCR, yet TCRdb's version contains in-frame clones alone and is incomplete. The table has fewer than 100,000 clones, approximately 81% seen once. Here the sequenced sample was peripheral blood, taken 12 weeks after starting pembrolizumab. These receptors were taken from an adult with mismatch repair-deficient cancer.

The count of this clone is one. The CDR3 nucleotides read TGTGCCAGCTCACTTAAGGAGGCAGTCAATGAGCAGTTCTTC. Its translation: CASSLKEAVNEQFF. The gene calls are TRBV18 and TRBJ2-1, with D tentatively TRBD2 (5 bases). Germline loops: CDR1 KGHSH, CDR2 LQKENI. The CDR3 runs 14 residues. V gave up 4 bases and J gave up 6 bases, with 13 bases separating them.

J is TRBJ2-7 and V is TRBV6-5, with TRBD1 matching over 10 bases. This CDR3 contains 15 residues. CDR1 is MNHEY and CDR2 is SVGAGI in the germline V gene. After removal of 4 bases from V and 2 bases from J, the junction contained 5 bases not matched to a gene. CDR3 amino acids: CASSSRDRGAYEQYF. CDR3 coding DNA: TGTGCCAGCAGTTCGCGGGACAGGGGAGCCTACGAGCAGTACTTC.

The chain joins TRBV5-1 to TRBJ1-2; 8 bases agree with TRBD1. From germline, CDR1 is SGHRS and CDR2 YFSETQ. CDR3 length: 13 amino acids. After removal of 5 bases from V and 6 bases from J, the junction contained 6 bases not matched to a gene. The CDR3 here is CASRDRERDGYTF. The CDR3 DNA reads TGCGCCAGCAGGGACAGGGAAAGGGATGGCTACACCTTC. Supplemented by reference TRBV5-1 and TRBJ1-2, the full variable domain reads KAGVTQTPRYLIKTRGQQVTLSCSPISGHRSVSWYQQTPGQGLQFLFEYFSETQRNKGNFPGRFSGRQFSNSRSEMNVSTLELGDSALYLCASRDRERDGYTFGSGTRLTVV.

The chain combines TRBV2 with TRBJ2-5, with unresolved D. This CDR3 spans 13 amino acids. Germline V gives CDR1 SNHLY, CDR2 FYNNEI. The V gene lost 7 bases and the J gene lost 2 bases, with 11 bases spanning the gap. CDR3 residues: CASTRHIQETQYF. As DNA, the CDR3 is TGTGCCAGCACTCGACATATTCAAGAGACCCAGTACTTC. Looking up the rest from reference TRBV2 and TRBJ2-5 gives the full variable domain: EPEVTQTPSHQVTQMGQEVILRCVPISNHLYFYWYRQILGQKVEFLVSFYNNEISEKSEIFDDQFSVERPDGSNFTLKIRSTKLEDSAMYFCASTRHIQETQYFGPGTRLLVL.

The J gene is TRBJ2-2, the V gene TRBV6-6; D not resolved. CDR3 length: 15 residues. V lost 6 bases and J lost 1, with 12 bases in between. CDR1 and CDR2 (germline): MNHNY, SVGAGI (reference sequence). The CDR3 region has the DNA TGTGCCAGCAGCTTCTCGTCGGGGAACACCGGGGAGCTGTTTTTT. Its protein is CASSFSSGNTGELFF.

The chain couples TRBV6-1 to TRBJ2-1, with TRBD1 matching over 8 bases. This CDR3 is 15 amino acids long. Trimming at V came to 7 bases and at J to 4 bases, leaving 9 bases not matched to a gene. Germline loops: CDR1 MNHNS, CDR2 SASEGT. CDR3 sequence reads: CASNPTGGIYNEQFF. As DNA, the CDR3 is TGTGCCAGCAACCCAACAGGGGGAATTTACAATGAGCAGTTCTTC.

The table lists this clone with a few counts. This chain uses TRBV7-9 with TRBJ1-1; the D is unclear. Germline values: CDR1 SEHNR, CDR2 FQNEAQ (reference sequence). This CDR3 has 14 residues. The V end lost 0 bases, the J end lost 6 bases, and 11 bases lay between the germline ends. CDR3 in amino acids: CASSLALQRAEAFF. The CDR3 bases are TGTGCCAGCAGCTTAGCGCTCCAGAGGGCTGAAGCTTTCTTT.

The rearrangement links TRBV18 to TRBJ1-1, with D maybe TRBD1 (5 bases). Germline lookup yields CDR1 KGHSH and CDR2 LQKENI. CDR3 size: 17 residues. V lost 2 bases, J lost 4 bases, and 20 bases lay in between. The CDR3 loop is CASSPIVLIGEATEAFF. CDR3 DNA sequence: TGTGCCAGCTCACCAATTGTATTGATAGGGGAGGCCACTGAAGCTTTCTTT.

The table lists this clone with a few counts. The chain joins TRBV10-3 to TRBJ1-2; D unresolved. Germline-derived CDR1 and CDR2 are ENHRY and SYGVKD. Trimming pared 3 bases from V and 5 bases from J, leaving 10 bases between. The CDR3 is 13 amino acids. CDR3 amino acids: CAISETAYYGYTF. CDR3 DNA sequence: TGTGCCATCAGTGAAACAGCTTATTATGGCTACACCTTC.

This chain connects TRBV4-3 to TRBJ2-1, with 9 bases aligning to TRBD2. The V gene's germline CDR1 is LGHNA and CDR2 YSLEER. This CDR3 region has 17 residues. Unmatched junction bases numbered 10, after V lost 0 bases and J lost 7 bases. This CDR3 reads CASSQEGLAGAGNEQFF. The CDR3 coding sequence is TGCGCCAGCAGCCAAGAGGGGTTAGCGGGAGCGGGGAATGAGCAGTTCTTC.

This chain connects TRBV5-1 to TRBJ1-4; the D gene is possibly TRBD1 (5 bases). V was cut by 4 bases and J by 8 bases, with 18 bases left in between. CDR3 length equals 15 residues. CDR1 and CDR2 from the germline V gene are SGHRS and YFSETQ. In DNA, the CDR3 is TGCGCCAGCAGCGTCGCCCGGGGAGAGGGGGAAAAACTGTTTTTT. Amino acid sequence: CASSVARGEGEKLFF.

The chain links TRBV10-3 to TRBJ2-7, with TRBD2 identical over 9 bases. The CDR3 covers 15 residues. Trimming at V came to 3 bases and at J to 6 bases, leaving 9 bases not matched to a gene. CDR1 ENHRY and CDR2 SYGVKD come from the germline V gene. The CDR3 DNA reads TGTGCCATCAGTGATATCGCTAGCGGGGCGGTCGAGCAGTACTTC. Translation: CAISDIASGAVEQYF.

The chain couples TRBV12-5 to TRBJ2-1; 9 positions agree with TRBD2. This CDR3 spans 16 amino acids. Germline assignment: CDR1 LGHNT and CDR2 FRNRAP. The V segment lost 1 base and the J segment 8 bases; nucleotides outside the gene matches: 9. DNA for the CDR3: TGTGCTAGTGGTTTGGAATTAGCGGGAGTTTTGGATGAGCAGTTCTTC. The encoded protein is CASGLELAGVLDEQFF.

The chain recombines TRBV7-3 with TRBJ2-2; the match to TRBD2 covers 9 bases. Looked up from germline, CDR1 is SGHTA and CDR2 is FQGTGA. The CDR3 is 16 residues long. V trimming: 5 bases; J trimming: 1 base; junction bases outside the gene matches: 5. The CDR3 DNA sequence: TGTGCCAGCAGCCGCTGGACTAGCGAGAACACCGGGGAGCTGTTTTTT. Amino acid sequence: CASSRWTSENTGELFF.

CDR3 region: CASSQVGTGPLSTF. As DNA, the CDR3 is TGTGCCAGCAGCCAAGTGGGGACAGGGCCCCTAAGCACCTTC. The chain employs TRBV4-2 and TRBJ1-2; 9 bases agree with TRBD1. CDR1 and CDR2 from the germline V gene are LGHNA and YNFKEQ. The V and J ends lost 1 base and 13 bases, in that order; junction bases with no gene match: 10. The CDR3 spans 14 residues.

The chain employs TRBV30 and TRBJ2-1; D possibly corresponds to TRBD2 (5 bases). Germline values: CDR1 GTSNPN, CDR2 SVGIG (reference sequence). The V gene lost 6 bases and the J gene lost 6 bases, with 21 bases spanning the gap. This CDR3 has 15 amino acids. CDR3 region: CACHGESGEINEQFF. Here the CDR3 DNA reads TGTGCCTGCCACGGAGAAAGCGGAGAAATCAATGAGCAGTTCTTC.

The chain couples TRBV5-4 to TRBJ1-5; D is uncertain. V dropped 5 bases and J dropped 3 bases, with 24 bases sitting between them. In germline, CDR1 is SGHNT, CDR2 YYREEE (reference sequence). The CDR3 spans 18 residues. In nucleotides, the CDR3 is TGTGCCAGCAGGTCCCCGGAATGTGACACAAACTTCAATCAGCCCCAGCATTTT. Translated, it gives CASRSPECDTNFNQPQHF.

The rearrangement joins TRBV5-4 to TRBJ2-1; 11 bases match TRBD1. Germline V gives CDR1 SGHNT, CDR2 YYREEE (reference sequence). The CDR3 contains 15 residues. Trimming cost V 4 bases and J 9 bases; bases outside gene matches: 9. As DNA, the CDR3 is TGTGCCAGCAGCGGCCGGGACAGGGGGGCGAGTGAGCAGTTCTTC. Its protein is CASSGRDRGASEQFF.

This rearrangement joins TRBV29-1 to TRBJ2-7; the match to TRBD2 covers 7 bases. V trimming: 4 bases; J trimming: 2 bases; junction bases outside the gene matches: 5. The length of the CDR3 is 13 residues. CDR1 and CDR2 (germline): SQVTM, ANQGSEA. CDR3 DNA: TGCAGCGTTGGGGGGGGGACCACCTACGAGCAGTACTTC. Translation: CSVGGGTTYEQYF.

The rearrangement links TRBV7-2 to TRBJ2-1; no firm D call. V was clipped by 2 bases and J by 10 bases, with 12 bases between them. The germline gives CDR1 SGHTA, CDR2 FQGNSA. This CDR3 spans 13 amino acids. The CDR3 DNA reads as TGTGCCAGCAGCTTACGTCGCTACGGGGAGCAGTTCTTC. This sequence encodes CASSLRRYGEQFF.

A single count supports this clone. V and J are TRBV5-5 and TRBJ1-5, with 7 nucleotides matching TRBD1. CDR1 is SGHKS, CDR2 YYEKEE, per germline (reference sequence). The trim removed 5 bases at V and 2 bases at J, leaving 7 bases unmatched. CDR3 length equals 15 residues. CDR3 DNA: TGTGCCAGCAGACCGACAGGGATGGGCAATCAGCCCCAGCATTTT. Its translation: CASRPTGMGNQPQHF.

Points on this clone: Distinct nucleotide sequences in the sample also encode this CDR3. The chain combines TRBV5-1 with TRBJ2-3, with 9 bases lining up with TRBD2. Germline values: CDR1 SGHRS, CDR2 YFSETQ. This CDR3 contains 14 residues. Unmatched junction bases numbered 2, after V lost 2 bases and J lost 4 bases. The CDR3 DNA follows: TGCGCCAGCAGCTTTAGCGGGAGCCCAGATACGCAGTATTTT. Translation: CASSFSGSPDTQYF.

J is TRBJ2-2 and V is TRBV11-1; D is undetermined. This CDR3 contains 13 residues. Germline CDR1 reads SGHAT; CDR2 reads FQDESV (reference sequence). Trimming cost V 4 bases and J 4 bases, with 7 bases left between them. The DNA of the CDR3 is TGTGCCAGCAGCTCCACATCCACCGGGGAGCTGTTTTTT. Amino acid sequence: CASSSTSTGELFF.

The V gene is TRBV7-9, the J gene TRBJ2-1, with 14 bases aligning to TRBD2. In germline, CDR1 is SEHNR, CDR2 FQNEAQ (reference sequence). V dropped 8 bases and J dropped 7; count of bases not matched to a gene: 1. CDR3 length: 13 amino acids. In DNA, the CDR3 is TGTGCCAGCGGGACTAGCGGGAGTAATGAGCAGTTCTTC. Amino acid sequence: CASGTSGSNEQFF.

This chain connects TRBV6-6 to TRBJ2-3; 11 bases are a match to TRBD2. CDR3 length equals 14 residues. V was pared by 4 bases and J by 7 bases, with 4 bases of the junction left unmatched. Germline values: CDR1 MNHNY, CDR2 SVGAGI (reference sequence). The CDR3 reads CASSLTSGSNTQYF. Here the CDR3 DNA reads TGTGCCAGCAGTTTAACTAGCGGGAGTAATACGCAGTATTTT.

This chain joins TRBV19 and TRBJ2-1; 8 bases agree with TRBD1. The CDR3 is 14 residues long. Germline assignment: CDR1 LNHDA and CDR2 SQIVND (reference sequence). Trimming removed 8 bases from V and 8 bases from J; junction bases left unmatched: 11. CDR3 coding DNA: TGTGCCAGTGCAGGACAGGGAGCGAGGTATGAGCAGTTCTTC. Translating gives CASAGQGARYEQFF. The variable domain in full, with the rest retrieved from reference TRBV19 and TRBJ2-1, is DGGITQSPKYLFRKEGQNVTLSCEQNLNHDAMYWYRQDPGQGLRLIYYSQIVNDFQKGDIAEGYSVSREKKESFPLTVTSAQKNPTAFYLCASAGQGARYEQFFGPGTRLTVL.